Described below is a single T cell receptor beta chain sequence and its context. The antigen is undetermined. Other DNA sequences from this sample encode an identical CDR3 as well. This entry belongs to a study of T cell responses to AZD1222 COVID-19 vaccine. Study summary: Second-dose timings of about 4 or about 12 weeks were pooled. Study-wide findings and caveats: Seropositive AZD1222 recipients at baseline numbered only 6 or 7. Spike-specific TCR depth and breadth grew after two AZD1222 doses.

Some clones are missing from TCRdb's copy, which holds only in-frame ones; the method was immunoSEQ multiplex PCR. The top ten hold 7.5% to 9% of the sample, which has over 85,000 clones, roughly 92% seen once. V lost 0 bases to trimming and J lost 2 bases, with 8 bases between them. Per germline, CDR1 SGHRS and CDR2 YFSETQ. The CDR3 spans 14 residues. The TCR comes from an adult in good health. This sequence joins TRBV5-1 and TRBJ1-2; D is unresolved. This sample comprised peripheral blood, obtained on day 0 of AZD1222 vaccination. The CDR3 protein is CASSLATGNYGYTF. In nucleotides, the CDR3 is TGCGCCAGCAGCTTGGCGACCGGGAACTATGGCTACACCTTC.